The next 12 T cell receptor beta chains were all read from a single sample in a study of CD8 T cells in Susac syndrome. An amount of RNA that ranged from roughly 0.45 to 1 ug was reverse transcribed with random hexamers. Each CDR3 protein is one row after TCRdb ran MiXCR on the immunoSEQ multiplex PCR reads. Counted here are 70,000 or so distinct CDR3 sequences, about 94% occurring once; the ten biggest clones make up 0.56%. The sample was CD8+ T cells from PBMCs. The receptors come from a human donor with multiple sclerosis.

This CDR3 is CASSRLAGMGTDTQYF. The CDR3, as DNA: TGTGCCAGCAGCCGACTAGCGGGGATGGGCACAGATACGCAGTATTTT. The chain is built from TRBV28 and TRBJ2-3; 11 positions match TRBD2. Germline CDR1 and CDR2: MDHEN and SYDVKM. Unmatched junction bases numbered 6, after V lost 6 bases and J lost 1 base. This CDR3 region has 16 residues.

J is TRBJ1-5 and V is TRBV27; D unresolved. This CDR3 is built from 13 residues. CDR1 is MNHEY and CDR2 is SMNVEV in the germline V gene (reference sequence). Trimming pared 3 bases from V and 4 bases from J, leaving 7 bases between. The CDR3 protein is CASSLGKNQPQHF. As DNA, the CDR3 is TGTGCCAGCAGTTTGGGTAAAAATCAGCCCCAGCATTTT.

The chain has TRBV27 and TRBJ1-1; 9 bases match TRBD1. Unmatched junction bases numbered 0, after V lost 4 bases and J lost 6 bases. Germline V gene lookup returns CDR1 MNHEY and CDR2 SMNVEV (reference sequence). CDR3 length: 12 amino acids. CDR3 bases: TGTGCCAGCAGTTGGACAGGGGCTGAAGCTTTCTTT. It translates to CASSWTGAEAFF.

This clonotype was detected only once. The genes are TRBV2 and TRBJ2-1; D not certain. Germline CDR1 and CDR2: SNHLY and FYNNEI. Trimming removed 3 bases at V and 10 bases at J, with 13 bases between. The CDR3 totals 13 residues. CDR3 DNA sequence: TGTGCCAGCAGTGAGGAACCGCTCGGCGAGCAGTTCTTC. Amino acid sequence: CASSEEPLGEQFF.

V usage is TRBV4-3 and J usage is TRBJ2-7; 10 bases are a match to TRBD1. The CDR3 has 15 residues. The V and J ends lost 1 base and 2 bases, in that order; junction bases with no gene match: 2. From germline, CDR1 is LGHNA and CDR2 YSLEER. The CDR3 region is CASSQVGQGTYEQYF. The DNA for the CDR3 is TGCGCCAGCAGCCAAGTGGGACAGGGGACCTACGAGCAGTACTTC.

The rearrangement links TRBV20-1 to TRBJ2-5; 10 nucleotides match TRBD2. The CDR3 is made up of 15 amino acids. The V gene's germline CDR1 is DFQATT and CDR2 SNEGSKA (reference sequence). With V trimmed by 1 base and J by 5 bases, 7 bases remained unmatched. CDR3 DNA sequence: TGCAGTGCTAGAGCTAGCGGGGGTCTCTGGGAGACCCAGTACTTC. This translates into CSARASGGLWETQYF.

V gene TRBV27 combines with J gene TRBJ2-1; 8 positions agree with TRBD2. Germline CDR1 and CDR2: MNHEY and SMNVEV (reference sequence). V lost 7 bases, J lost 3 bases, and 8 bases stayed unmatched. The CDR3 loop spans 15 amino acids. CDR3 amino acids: CASTTSSGSYNEQFF. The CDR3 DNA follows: TGTGCCAGCACCACATCAAGCGGGAGCTACAATGAGCAGTTCTTC.

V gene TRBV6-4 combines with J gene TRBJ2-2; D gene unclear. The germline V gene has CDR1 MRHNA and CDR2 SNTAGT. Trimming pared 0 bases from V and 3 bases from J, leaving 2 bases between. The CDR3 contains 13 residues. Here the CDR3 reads CASSDSDTGELFF. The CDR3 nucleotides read TGTGCCAGCAGTGACTCTGACACCGGGGAGCTGTTTTTT.

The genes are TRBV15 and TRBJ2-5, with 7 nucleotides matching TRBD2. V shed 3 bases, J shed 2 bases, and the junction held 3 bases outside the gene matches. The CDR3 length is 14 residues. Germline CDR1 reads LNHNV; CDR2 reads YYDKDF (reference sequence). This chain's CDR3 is CATSRRDYQETQYF. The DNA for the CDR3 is TGTGCCACCAGCAGGCGGGACTATCAAGAGACCCAGTACTTC.

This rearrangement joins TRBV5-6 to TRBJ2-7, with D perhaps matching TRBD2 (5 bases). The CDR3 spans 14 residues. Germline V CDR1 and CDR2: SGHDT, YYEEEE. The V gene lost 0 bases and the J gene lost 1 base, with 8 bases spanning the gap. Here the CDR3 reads CASSLGERSYEQYF. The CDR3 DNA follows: TGTGCCAGCAGCTTGGGGGAGAGGTCCTACGAGCAGTACTTC.

The CDR3: CASSPAASPSSYEQYF. CDR3 DNA sequence: TGCGCCAGCAGCCCAGCGGCAAGCCCCAGCTCCTACGAGCAGTACTTC. This chain connects TRBV5-1 to TRBJ2-7, with D possibly being TRBD2 (5 bases). CDR1 SGHRS and CDR2 YFSETQ come from the germline V gene. This CDR3 is 16 amino acids long. V gave up 4 bases and J gave up 0 bases, with 17 bases separating them.

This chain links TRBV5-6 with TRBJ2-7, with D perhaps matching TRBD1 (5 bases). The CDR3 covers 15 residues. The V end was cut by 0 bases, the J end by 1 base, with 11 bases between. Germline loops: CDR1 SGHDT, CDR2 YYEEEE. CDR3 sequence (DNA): TGTGCCAGCAGCTTGGGCCCAGGGCAATCCTACGAGCAGTACTTC. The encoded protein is CASSLGPGQSYEQYF.